This T cell receptor (beta chain) was profiled in a study of response to subunit inactivated influenza vaccine. TCRdb called the RT-PCR reads again in MiXCR, with one record for every CDR3 protein. The sample has about 620,000 distinct CDR3 sequences, around 11% seen once; the top ten hold 11%. The CDR3 is made up of 15 amino acids. Trimming stripped 2 bases from V and 0 bases from J, with 8 bases between. This same sample was also taken into another study, of T cells expressing NK-cell markers. That source reports: It was by 5'RACE template switching with UMIs that TCR beta cDNA was made. Cells sorted as CD3+CD56+NKG2C+, CD3+CD56+NKG2C- and CD3+CD56-NKG2C+ T cells supplied the TCR beta repertoires.

Sequenced here: PBMCs from blood, sampled on the day of vaccination. V usage is TRBV12-3 or TRBV12-4 and J usage is TRBJ2-4; D unresolved. The sequence came from a man between 50 and 59 years old who received an inactivated influenza vaccine. CDR3 bases: TGTGCCAGCAGTTTATTAGCAGGAGCCAAAAACATTCAGTACTTC. Translated, it gives CASSLLAGAKNIQYF.